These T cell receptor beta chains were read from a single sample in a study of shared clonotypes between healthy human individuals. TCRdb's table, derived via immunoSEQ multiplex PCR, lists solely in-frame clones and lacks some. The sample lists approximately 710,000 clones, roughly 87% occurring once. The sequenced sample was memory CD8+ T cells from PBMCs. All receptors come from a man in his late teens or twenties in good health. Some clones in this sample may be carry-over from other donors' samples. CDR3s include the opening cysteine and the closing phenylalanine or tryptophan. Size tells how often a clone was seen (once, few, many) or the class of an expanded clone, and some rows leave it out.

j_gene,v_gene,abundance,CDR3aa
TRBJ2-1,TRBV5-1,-,CASSLEALSPHEQFF
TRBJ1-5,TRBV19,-,CASSSGTGTANQPQHF
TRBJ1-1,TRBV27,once,CASSQGQGTGTEAFF
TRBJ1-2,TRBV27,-,CASSFLKGQDNSYTF
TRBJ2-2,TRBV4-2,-,CASSQGDWTRGTGELFF
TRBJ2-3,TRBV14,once,CASSHGGNIPYF
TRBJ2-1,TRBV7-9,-,CASSQSRYGQGNNEQFF
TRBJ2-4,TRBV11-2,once,CASSPGLEAKNIQYF
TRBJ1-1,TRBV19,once,CASSIGGGRTEAFF
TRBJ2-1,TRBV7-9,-,CASRTVPFLINEQFF
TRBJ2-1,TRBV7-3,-,CASSLTLLATNEQFF
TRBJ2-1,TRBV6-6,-,CASRLGASNEQFF
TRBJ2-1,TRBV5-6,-,CASSLELAGPNEQFF
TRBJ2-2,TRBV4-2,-,CASSLAGSTGELFF
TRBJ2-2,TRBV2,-,CASSGGGGNTGELFF
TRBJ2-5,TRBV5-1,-,CASSLVQVQETQYF
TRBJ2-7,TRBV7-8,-,CASSSSGRAYEQYF
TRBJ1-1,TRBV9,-,CASSVESSGDEAFF
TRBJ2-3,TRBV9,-,CASSVARVTDTQYF
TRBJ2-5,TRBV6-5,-,CASSSYKDQETQYF
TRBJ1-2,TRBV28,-,CASSLGGRGALYGYTF
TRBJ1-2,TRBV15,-,CATSRDLTGGGYGYTF
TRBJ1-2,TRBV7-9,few,CASSLGTGSNYGYTF
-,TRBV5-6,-,CASDARGAGYEQYF
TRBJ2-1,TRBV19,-,CASRRGGAAYNEQFF
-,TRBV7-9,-,CASSPPIAGGSDEQYF
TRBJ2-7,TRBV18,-,CASSPNRGRDSYEQYF
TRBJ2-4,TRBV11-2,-,CASSSRAGLAKNIQYF
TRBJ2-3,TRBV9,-,CASSVEDRGGTDTQYF
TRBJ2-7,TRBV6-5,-,CASSPDLYEQYF
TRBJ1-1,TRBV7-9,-,CASSARQGNTEAFF
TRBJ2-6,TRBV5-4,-,CASSPGTVHFGFSGANVLTF
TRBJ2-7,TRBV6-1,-,CASSGGLGGAYEQYF
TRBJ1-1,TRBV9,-,CASSELASTEAFF
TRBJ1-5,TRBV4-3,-,CASSQESRRGGSQPQHF
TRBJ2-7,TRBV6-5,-,CASSDWTGGYEQYF
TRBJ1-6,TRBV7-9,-,CASSSLRNNNSPLHF
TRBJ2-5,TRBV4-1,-,CASSHFAGGAETQYF
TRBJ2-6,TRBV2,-,CASSERTWTGEAGANVLTF
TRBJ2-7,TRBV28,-,CASSLGRFGYEQYF
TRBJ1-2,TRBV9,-,CASSVGQGRWYGYTF
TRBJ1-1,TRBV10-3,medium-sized,CAISQGILDTEAFF
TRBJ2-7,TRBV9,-,CASSVAFTGQGAGEQYF
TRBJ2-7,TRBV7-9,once,CASSQGSTYEQYF
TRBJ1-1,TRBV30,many,CAWSVRGMNTEAFF
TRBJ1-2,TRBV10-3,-,CAISESGQNYGYTF
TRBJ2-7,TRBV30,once,CAWSVGGYEQYF
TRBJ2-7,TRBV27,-,CASSYLERLYEQYF
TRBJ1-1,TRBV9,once,CASSVGRGDTEAFF
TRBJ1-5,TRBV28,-,CASSPGTGVTQPQHF
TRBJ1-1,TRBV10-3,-,CAIGFSGSAFF
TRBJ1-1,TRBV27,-,CASSPFLRTGEVYTEAFF
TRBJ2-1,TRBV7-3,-,CASSLEQASSYNEQFF
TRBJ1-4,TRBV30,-,CAWSVRRTGLRDEKLFF
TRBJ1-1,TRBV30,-,CAWTGQTYTEAFF
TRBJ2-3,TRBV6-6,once,CASSYEIRTDTQYF
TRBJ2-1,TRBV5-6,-,CASSLGAGYNEQFF
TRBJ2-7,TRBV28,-,CASRGSHEQYF
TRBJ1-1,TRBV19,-,CASREGGNTEAFF
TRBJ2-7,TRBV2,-,CASTRPASASYEQYF